Sequencing of this T cell receptor beta chain was carried out in a study of T-cell reconstitution after alpha-beta-depleted transplantation in children. Whole-study results and caveats: Hyperexpanded clones declined; after one year, newly produced T cells mostly supplied diversity. Surviving recipient T cells and thymic progenitors underlay high day-60 TCRbeta diversity in some patients. Alpha-beta T cells present about two months after transplant were reported to originate from several hundred expanded graft clones.

Library preparation (for TCRbeta) was performed with unique molecular identifiers. A single record per CDR3 protein comes from TCRdb applying MiXCR to the PCR reads. The table has hundreds of thousands of distinct CDR3 sequences, nearly 8% seen once. As concerns this clonotype: Its antigen is still unknown.

The germline gives CDR1 MGHDK, CDR2 SYGVNS. The V gene lost 2 bases and the J gene lost 8 bases, with 16 bases spanning the gap. The CDR3 totals 15 residues. The TCR sequence derives from a female patient aged 2-15 years who had a stem cell transplant for Fanconi anemia, so the T cells may come from the graft donor. The gene calls are TRBV25-1 and TRBJ2-1; D is unclear. The specimen was peripheral blood, collected 360 days after TCRalphabeta/CD19-depleted stem cell transplant. This CDR3 is CASSEPTGFVHEQFF. Written as DNA, the CDR3 is TGTGCCAGCAGTGAACCGACCGGTTTTGTCCATGAGCAGTTCTTC. Using reference TRBV25-1 and TRBJ2-1 for the parts outside the CDR3, the full variable domain is EADIYQTPRYLVIGTGKKITLECSQTMGHDKMYWYQQDPGMELHLIHYSYGVNSTEKGDLSSESTVSRIRTEHFPLTLESARPSHTSQYLCASSEPTGFVHEQFFGPGTRLTVL.